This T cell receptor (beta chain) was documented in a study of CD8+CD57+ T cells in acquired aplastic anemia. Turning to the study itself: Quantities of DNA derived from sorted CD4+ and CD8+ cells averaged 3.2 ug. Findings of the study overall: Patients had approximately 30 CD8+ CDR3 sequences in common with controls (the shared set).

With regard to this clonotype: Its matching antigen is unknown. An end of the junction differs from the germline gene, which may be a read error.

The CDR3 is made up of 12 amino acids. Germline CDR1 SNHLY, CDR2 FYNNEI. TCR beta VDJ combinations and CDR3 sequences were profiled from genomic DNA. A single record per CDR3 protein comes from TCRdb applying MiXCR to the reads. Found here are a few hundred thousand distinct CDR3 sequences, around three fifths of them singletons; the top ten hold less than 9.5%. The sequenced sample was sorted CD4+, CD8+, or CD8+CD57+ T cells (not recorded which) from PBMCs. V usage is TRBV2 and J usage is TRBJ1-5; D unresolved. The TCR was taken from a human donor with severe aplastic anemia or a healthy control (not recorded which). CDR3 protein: CAGSEGRQPQHF. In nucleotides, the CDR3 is TGTGCCGGCAGTGAAGGACGGCAGCCCCAGCATTTT. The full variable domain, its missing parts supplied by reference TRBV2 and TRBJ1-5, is EPEVTQTPSHQVTQMGQEVILRCVPISNHLYFYWYRQILGQKVEFLVSFYNNEISEKSEIFDDQFSVERPDGSNFTLKIRSTKLEDSAMYFCAGSEGRQPQHFGDGTRLSIL.